These 29 T cell receptor beta chains came from one sample sequenced in a study of early T cells in non-severe SARS-CoV-2 infection. A single record per CDR3 protein comes from TCRdb applying MiXCR to the 5' RACE reads. The repertoire has 45,000 to 65,000 distinct CDR3 sequences, about 9.1% of them found once; the top ten carry less than 5%. Sequenced material: whole blood. The receptors here all came from an adult who was a healthcare worker with PCR-confirmed SARS-CoV-2 infection or an uninfected control (not recorded which).

The V call is TRBV7-9, the J call TRBJ2-1; the match to TRBD2 covers 12 bases. The CDR3 totals 15 residues. V shed 6 bases and J 5 bases; nucleotides not matched to a gene: 5. Germline lookup yields CDR1 SEHNR and CDR2 FQNEAQ (reference sequence). The CDR3 sequence: CASSIGLAGNNEQFF. The CDR3 nucleotides read TGTGCCAGCAGTATAGGACTAGCGGGGAACAATGAGCAGTTCTTC.

There are many counts of this clonotype. The chain combines TRBV5-1 with TRBJ2-2, with D tentatively TRBD2 (6 bases). This CDR3 has 16 residues. V gave up 0 bases and J gave up 1 base, with 10 bases separating them. CDR1 and CDR2 from the germline V gene are SGHRS and YFSETQ. CDR3 amino acids: CASSLELGLNTGELFF. CDR3 sequence (DNA): TGCGCCAGCAGCTTGGAGTTGGGACTGAACACCGGGGAGCTGTTTTTT. The full variable domain, in which reference TRBV5-1 and TRBJ2-2 provide the parts outside the CDR3, is KAGVTQTPRYLIKTRGQQVTLSCSPISGHRSVSWYQQTPGQGLQFLFEYFSETQRNKGNFPGRFSGRQFSNSRSEMNVSTLELGDSALYLCASSLELGLNTGELFFGEGSRLTVL.

The table lists this clonotype with many counts. The chain employs TRBV6-2 or TRBV6-3 and TRBJ1-5; the match to TRBD1 covers 8 bases. The length of the CDR3 is 15 residues. V lost 4 bases, J lost 2 bases, and 4 bases stayed unmatched. Germline V gives CDR1 MNHEY, CDR2 SVGEGT. CDR3 sequence: CASSFPGGRNQPQHF. The CDR3 DNA reads TGTGCCAGCAGTTTTCCAGGGGGCCGCAATCAGCCCCAGCATTTT.

This clonotype was detected many times. The chain couples TRBV11-2 to TRBJ2-5; perhaps TRBD1 as D (6 bases). Trimming removed 6 bases from V and 4 bases from J, with 9 bases in between. CDR1 is SGHAT, CDR2 FQNNGV, per germline. The CDR3 loop spans 12 amino acids. CDR3 in amino acids: CASRRGGETQYF. DNA for the CDR3: TGTGCCAGCAGACGAGGGGGAGAGACCCAGTACTTC. Full variable domain (missing parts from reference TRBV11-2 and TRBJ2-5): EAGVAQSPRYKIIEKRQSVAFWCNPISGHATLYWYQQILGQGPKLLIQFQNNGVVDDSQLPKDRFSAERLKGVDSTLKIQPAKLEDSAVYLCASRRGGETQYFGPGTRLLVL.

This clonotype was counted at least ten times. This chain uses TRBV30 with TRBJ2-1, with 10 bases aligning to TRBD2. V shed 1 base and J 9 bases; nucleotides not matched to a gene: 9. This CDR3 region has 15 residues. Germline loops: CDR1 GTSNPN, CDR2 SVGIG (reference sequence). CDR3 DNA: TGTGCCTGGAGTGGTTCAAGCGGGAGGGCCGGTGAGCAGTTCTTC. Protein: CAWSGSSGRAGEQFF.

There are many counts of this clonotype. This chain joins TRBV20-1 and TRBJ1-2; no clear D gene. Trimming shortened V by 1 base and J by 4 bases, and 7 bases separated the two germline ends. This CDR3 region has 12 residues. Germline CDR1 is DFQATT and CDR2 is SNEGSKA (reference sequence). CDR3 region: CSARVASYGYTF. The CDR3 bases are TGCAGTGCTAGAGTAGCGTCCTATGGCTACACCTTC.

The sample holds a few counts of this clonotype. This chain connects TRBV5-6 to TRBJ2-5, with no clear D. The CDR3 contains 15 residues. Germline-derived CDR1 and CDR2 are SGHDT and YYEEEE. Trimming shortened V by 2 bases and J by 4 bases, and 15 bases separated the two germline ends. The CDR3 region has the DNA TGTGCCAGCAGCTTCGGGTCAGAGACAAGAGAGACCCAGTACTTC. This gives the protein CASSFGSETRETQYF.

The rearrangement links TRBV5-4 to TRBJ2-7; 9 bases fit TRBD2. Germline V CDR1 and CDR2: SGHNT, YYREEE (reference sequence). Losses at the gene ends were 4 bases for V and 5 bases for J; bases not matched to a gene: 7. The CDR3 has 14 amino acids. CDR3 amino acids: CASSVGLATNEQYF. In DNA, the CDR3 is TGTGCCAGCAGCGTGGGACTAGCTACCAACGAGCAGTACTTC.

This clonotype occurred many times. This chain joins TRBV6-5 and TRBJ1-1, with a tentative D call TRBD1 (6 bases). V gave up 0 bases and J gave up 5 bases, with 10 bases separating them. The CDR3 is made up of 14 amino acids. Germline V gene data show CDR1 as MNHEY and CDR2 as SVGAGI. CDR3 protein: CASSYSRTETEAFF. The CDR3 DNA sequence: TGTGCCAGCAGTTACTCGAGGACAGAGACTGAAGCTTTCTTT.

This clonotype has more than one count but fewer than ten. The chain employs TRBV28 and TRBJ2-1; 10 nucleotides match TRBD1. CDR1 and CDR2 from the germline V gene are MDHEN and SYDVKM. With V trimmed by 8 bases and J by 9 bases, 10 bases remained unmatched. The CDR3 is 14 residues long. The CDR3 is CASVRDRGVSEQFF. As DNA, the CDR3 is TGTGCCAGCGTTAGGGACAGGGGAGTAAGTGAGCAGTTCTTC.

This clonotype occurred many times. In nucleotides, the CDR3 is TGCAGTGCTTATCCCTCCGGTGGACAGGGTAGGAATGAGCAGTTCTTC. Residues: CSAYPSGGQGRNEQFF. The chain couples TRBV20-1 to TRBJ2-1, with 8 bases identical to TRBD1. CDR1 DFQATT and CDR2 SNEGSKA come from the germline V gene (reference sequence). V shed 5 bases and J 7 bases; nucleotides not matched to a gene: 16. There are 16 residues in the CDR3.

This clonotype was observed a handful of times. The CDR3 protein is CASSLDRGGTGKAGELFF. CDR3 nucleotide sequence: TGTGCCAGCAGCTTGGATCGAGGCGGGACAGGGAAGGCCGGGGAGCTGTTTTTT. V and J are TRBV5-4 and TRBJ2-2, with 9 bases identical to TRBD1. Trimming took 0 bases from V and 6 from J; bases not matched to a gene: 12. CDR1 is SGHNT, CDR2 YYREEE, per germline (reference sequence). This CDR3 region has 18 residues.

J is TRBJ1-1 and V is TRBV29-1, with 8 bases identical to TRBD1. Germline V gene data show CDR1 as SQVTM and CDR2 as ANQGSEA. Trimming cost V 5 bases and J 2 bases; bases outside gene matches: 7. CDR3 length: 14 residues. The CDR3 DNA is TGCAGCGTTTCGTCACAGGGGGGAAACACTGAAGCTTTCTTT. As protein: CSVSSQGGNTEAFF.

Written as DNA, the CDR3 is TGCGCCAGCAGCCACGGACAGGGTATTAGGTACGAGCAGTACTTC. It is translated as CASSHGQGIRYEQYF. The genes are TRBV4-1 and TRBJ2-7; TRBD1 aligns across 8 bases. V lost 3 bases to trimming and J lost 4 bases; unmatched junction nucleotides: 8. The CDR3 is 15 residues long. Looked up from germline, CDR1 is MGHRA and CDR2 is YSYEKL.

This chain links TRBV3-1 with TRBJ1-2; D is unclear. Germline V lookup: CDR1 LGHDT, CDR2 YNNKEL (reference sequence). Trimming shortened V by 5 bases and J by 8 bases, and 12 bases separated the two germline ends. The CDR3 length is 12 residues. The CDR3 bases are TGTGCCAGCAGCTATCATGACGGAGGCTACACCTTC. Translation gives CASSYHDGGYTF.

In its sample, this clonotype was seen a few times. This chain connects TRBV10-3 to TRBJ2-7; D is possibly TRBD1 or TRBD2 (5 bases each). Germline V gene data show CDR1 as ENHRY and CDR2 as SYGVKD. V was pared by 6 bases and J by 1 base, with 16 bases between. The CDR3 runs 15 residues. This CDR3 is CAIRPGTGNSYEQYF. CDR3 bases: TGTGCCATCAGGCCCGGGACGGGGAATTCCTACGAGCAGTACTTC.

The table lists this clonotype with a few counts. This chain joins TRBV5-1 and TRBJ2-7; 7 bases are shared with TRBD1. Germline V gives CDR1 SGHRS, CDR2 YFSETQ. Unmatched junction bases numbered 7, after V lost 4 bases and J lost 0 bases. The length of the CDR3 is 15 residues. The CDR3 DNA is TGCGCCAGCAGCCCGGACGGGACAGCCTCCTACGAGCAGTACTTC. Residues: CASSPDGTASYEQYF.

This clonotype was seen repeatedly, ten times or more. The chain combines TRBV20-1 with TRBJ2-1; D possibly corresponds to TRBD1 (6 bases). Deletions cut 3 bases from V and 0 bases from J, with 9 bases between. Germline V gene lookup returns CDR1 DFQATT and CDR2 SNEGSKA (reference sequence). The CDR3 covers 14 residues. CDR3 loop: CSARDSLSYNEQFF. The CDR3 DNA follows: TGCAGTGCTAGGGACAGCCTCTCCTACAATGAGCAGTTCTTC.

This clonotype showed up many times. The chain uses TRBV7-8 and TRBJ2-1, with 8 bases that match TRBD2. CDR1 and CDR2 (germline): SGHVS, FQNEAQ. The CDR3 contains 14 residues. Losses at the gene ends were 0 bases for V and 7 bases for J; bases not matched to a gene: 2. DNA of the CDR3: TGTGCCAGCAGCTTAGCGACTAGCGCGAATGAGCAGTTCTTC. This translates into CASSLATSANEQFF.

This clonotype was detected ten times or more. The CDR3 DNA reads as TGTGCCATCAGTGAGTCCGACGGTAGGGCCCAGTACTTC. Translation: CAISESDGRAQYF. The chain links TRBV10-3 to TRBJ2-5; D is uncertain. This CDR3 is 13 amino acids long. In germline, CDR1 is ENHRY, CDR2 SYGVKD. The germline V and J ends were trimmed by 0 bases and 9 bases, with 11 bases remaining between them.

This clonotype showed up many times. The rearrangement links TRBV11-2 to TRBJ2-1, with 11 nucleotides matching TRBD2. Germline V CDR1 and CDR2: SGHAT, FQNNGV. The CDR3 contains 14 residues. J gave up 5 bases and V 5 bases, and 2 bases lay outside the gene matches. The CDR3 sequence: CASSLTSGDNEQFF. The CDR3 DNA reads as TGTGCCAGCAGCCTGACTAGCGGGGACAATGAGCAGTTCTTC.

This clonotype was detected many times. This chain uses TRBV10-3 with TRBJ1-1, with a weak D call TRBD1 (5 bases). The germline V gene encodes CDR1 ENHRY and CDR2 SYGVKD. V lost 2 bases to trimming and J lost 0 bases, with 10 bases between them. The CDR3 has 15 amino acids. The DNA for the CDR3 is TGTGCCATCAGTGAGGGGGCCACTATGAACACTGAAGCTTTCTTT. Translation gives CAISEGATMNTEAFF.

Ten or more counts support this clonotype. The genes are TRBV29-1 and TRBJ2-7; TRBD1 matches at 8 bases. Germline trimming cut 4 bases from V and 0 bases from J; bases unmatched to any gene: 2. Germline V CDR1 and CDR2: SQVTM, ANQGSEA. This CDR3 spans 13 amino acids. This CDR3 reads CSVGGTGSYEQYF. The CDR3 nucleotides are TGCAGCGTTGGTGGGACAGGCTCCTACGAGCAGTACTTC.

Note on this clonotype: A much larger clone differs from this one at a single base, so this may be a read error. The chain is built from TRBV20-1 and TRBJ1-2; D is perhaps TRBD1 (6 bases). CDR3 length equals 18 residues. Germline CDR1 reads DFQATT; CDR2 reads SNEGSKA (reference sequence). Trimming cost V 2 bases and J 3 bases, with 25 bases left between them. In nucleotides, the CDR3 is TGCAGTGCTAGACGTCGGGGCAGGGGCTTCGTCTCAGACTATGGCTACACCTTC. Translated: CSARRRGRGFVSDYGYTF.

This clonotype came up many times. This chain links TRBV29-1 with TRBJ1-2; the D gene is possibly TRBD1 (6 bases). CDR3 size: 12 residues. CDR1 and CDR2 from the germline V gene are SQVTM and ANQGSEA. Trimming took off 7 bases at V and 2 bases at J, with 11 bases between the two ends. The CDR3 is CSAGGANYGYTF. CDR3 DNA sequence: TGCAGCGCTGGGGGGGCGAACTATGGCTACACCTTC.

This clonotype was seen repeatedly, ten times or more. This chain links TRBV20-1 with TRBJ2-3; D gene ambiguous. Germline-derived CDR1 and CDR2 are DFQATT and SNEGSKA (reference sequence). V was trimmed by 2 bases and J by 2 bases, leaving 20 bases between them. This CDR3 is 17 amino acids long. CDR3 protein: CSARKRGVTDFTDTQYF. CDR3 sequence (DNA): TGCAGTGCTAGAAAACGAGGAGTAACAGATTTCACAGATACGCAGTATTTT.

In this sample, this clonotype turned up many times. The rearrangement uses TRBV7-8 and TRBJ1-6, with D possibly matching TRBD1 (6 bases). Germline-derived CDR1 and CDR2 are SGHVS and FQNEAQ. The length of the CDR3 is 13 residues. The V end was cut by 8 bases, the J end by 10 bases, with 15 bases between. The CDR3 sequence: CASVGGSRSPLHF. In nucleotides, the CDR3 is TGTGCCAGCGTCGGGGGCTCCAGATCACCCCTCCACTTT.

Details on this clonotype: A much more abundant neighbour one base away suggests this may be a read error. V gene TRBV24-1 combines with J gene TRBJ2-1; D unresolved. From germline, CDR1 is KGHDR and CDR2 SFDVKD. The CDR3 is 13 residues long. The CDR3, as DNA: TGTGCCACCAGTGACCATTCCTGCAATGAGCAGTTCTTC. Its protein is CATSDHSCNEQFF.

The table lists this clonotype with a few counts. The CDR3 is CATSRDFSYEQYF. Written as DNA, the CDR3 is TGTGCCACCAGCAGGGACTTTTCCTACGAGCAGTACTTC. V is TRBV15 and J is TRBJ2-7, with D tentatively TRBD2 (5 bases). CDR1 LNHNV and CDR2 YYDKDF come from the germline V gene (reference sequence). The CDR3 has 13 residues. V gave up 3 bases and J gave up 1 base, with 7 bases separating them.